The clone carrying this T cell receptor (beta chain) was counted ten times or more. This sample was included in a study of tumor-infiltrating lymphocytes in primary liver carcinoma. Both RNA and DNA were isolated together from about 20-30 mg of bulk tissue that had not been sorted. Researchers took samples from five separate regions of each tumor. Trimming removed 3 bases at V and 5 bases at J, with 3 bases between. This CDR3 has 11 amino acids. Total RNA (roughly 540 ng) served as template for TCR beta cDNA synthesis primed by a constant-region primer. Researchers made the TCR beta libraries by running three nested multiplex PCR rounds with slightly modified ARM-PCR. Amplification in the first two PCR rounds was performed using TRBV1-TRBV30 forward primers and a C-beta reverse primer for roughly 9 cycles each. TCRdb re-analysed the multiplex PCR reads in MiXCR, keeping a single row per CDR3 protein. In the table there are approximately 99,000 distinct CDR3 sequences, approximately 68% of which are singletons.

The receptor comes from an older woman with primary liver carcinoma and hepatitis B virus infection. The J gene is TRBJ2-3, the V gene TRBV12-3 or TRBV12-4; D call uncertain. Input material: liver tumor tissue from sampling region 5. Subset in this sample: tumor region T5, tumor centre. The CDR3 reads CASSFVDTQYF. The CDR3 region has the DNA TGTGCCAGCAGTTTTGTAGATACGCAGTATTTT.